This T cell receptor (beta chain) was profiled in a study of blood T cell repertoires in COVID-19. Study background: In each case, the material was cDNA or gDNA derived from T cells, B-cell-depleted T cells, or PBMCs.

Authors' analysis steps: Amplification of reference gene primers provided the estimated nucleated cell counts. Sequencing used immunoSEQ multiplex PCR; TCRdb keeps in-frame clones, though not all of them. For V, J and clone size, that table is used; D and trimming come from the DNA. Seen here are some 400,000 clones, around 89% observed once, and the top ten hold about 6.5%. The germline gives CDR1 SQVTM, CDR2 ANQGSEA. V lost 5 bases, J lost 5 bases, and 16 bases lay in between. The CDR3 loop spans 13 amino acids. Sequences were obtained from peripheral blood. This chain connects TRBV29-1 to TRBJ2-7; possibly TRBD1 for D (5 bases). The sequence derives from a man younger than 30 with active or convalescent COVID-19. The CDR3 sequence: CSVTGLLMDEQYF. The DNA of the CDR3 is TGCAGCGTTACAGGTTTGTTGATGGACGAGCAGTACTTC.